This T cell receptor beta chain was found in a study of radiotherapy plus CTLA-4 blockade in lung cancer. Of note for this clone: The target antigen is unknown.

General study findings and limits: Strongest reported response predictors: early blood clone changes and post-radiation interferon-beta. Peripheral blood showed expansion of tumor-derived TCR clones after radiotherapy and ipilimumab.

Here immunoSEQ multiplex PCR was the method, and the copy in TCRdb shows in-frame clones only, minus some. The sample has 48,000 or so clones, approximately 84% seen once. This CDR3 has 14 residues. V was clipped by 5 bases and J by 7 bases; unmatched bases: 8. Germline V gives CDR1 MGHDK, CDR2 SYGVNS. J is TRBJ1-2 and V is TRBV25-1, with TRBD1 matching over 9 bases. The material was peripheral blood, obtained from a patient treated with radiotherapy plus ipilimumab. The TCR sequence derives from a human donor with non-small cell lung cancer whose response to radiotherapy plus ipilimumab could not be evaluated. The CDR3 DNA is TGTGCCAGCAGTACAGGGGGCGCTGGTGGTGGCTACACCTTC. This gives the protein CASSTGGAGGGYTF.